This TCR beta chain was captured in a study of OX40 agonist ivuxolimab in advanced cancers. Study context: Those enrolled were 80% to 85% male, with a mean age of approximately 60 years and ages from roughly 20 to 90.

This clone occurred once. Its antigen is unidentified. Libraries were prepared by immunoSEQ multiplex PCR; TCRdb keeps only in-frame clonotypes and omits some of them. In the table there are tens of thousands of clones, around four fifths of which are singletons. Study observations and caveats: Blood T cells, both CD4+ and CD8+, expanded clonally by week 6 at 0.1 to 3.0 mg/kg. Nonresponders included some who also had low normalized T-cell clonal expansion.

The source material was CD4+ or CD8+ T cells sorted from blood, sampled in a trial of the OX40 agonist ivuxolimab. The clonotype originates from an adult with an advanced solid tumor such as melanoma, head and neck, liver or kidney cancer.

CDR3 bases: TGTGCCAGCAGCGAACTAGCGGGGGAAGAGACCCAGTACTTC. Its protein is CASSELAGEETQYF. The chain uses TRBV6-5 and TRBJ2-5; 11 bases are a match to TRBD2. Germline-derived CDR1 and CDR2 are MNHEY and SVGAGI. The CDR3 length is 14 residues. V dropped 6 bases and J dropped 3; count of bases not matched to a gene: 3.